This TCR beta chain comes out of a study of shared clonotypes between healthy human individuals. CDR3 size: 15 residues. Trimming removed 5 bases from V and 1 base from J, with 14 bases in between. Germline V CDR1 and CDR2: MNHEY, SMNVEV (reference sequence). This table comes from immunoSEQ multiplex PCR, and its TCRdb copy is limited to in-frame clones, with some not included. The table has about 2 million clones, 85% to 95% seen once. Worth noting for this clone: The antigen is not known.

Study-wide results and limits: Among the subsets, naive ones generally showed larger estimated richness than memory ones.

Input material: naive CD4+ T cells sorted from blood. The subset here: CD45RA+ positively selected. The sequence derives from a man between 18 and 29 years old in good health. V is TRBV27 and J is TRBJ2-5, with D possibly being TRBD1 or TRBD2 (5 bases each). CDR3 amino acids: CASSRGVFFQETQYF. The CDR3 bases are TGTGCCAGCAGTAGGGGAGTTTTTTTCCAAGAGACCCAGTACTTC.